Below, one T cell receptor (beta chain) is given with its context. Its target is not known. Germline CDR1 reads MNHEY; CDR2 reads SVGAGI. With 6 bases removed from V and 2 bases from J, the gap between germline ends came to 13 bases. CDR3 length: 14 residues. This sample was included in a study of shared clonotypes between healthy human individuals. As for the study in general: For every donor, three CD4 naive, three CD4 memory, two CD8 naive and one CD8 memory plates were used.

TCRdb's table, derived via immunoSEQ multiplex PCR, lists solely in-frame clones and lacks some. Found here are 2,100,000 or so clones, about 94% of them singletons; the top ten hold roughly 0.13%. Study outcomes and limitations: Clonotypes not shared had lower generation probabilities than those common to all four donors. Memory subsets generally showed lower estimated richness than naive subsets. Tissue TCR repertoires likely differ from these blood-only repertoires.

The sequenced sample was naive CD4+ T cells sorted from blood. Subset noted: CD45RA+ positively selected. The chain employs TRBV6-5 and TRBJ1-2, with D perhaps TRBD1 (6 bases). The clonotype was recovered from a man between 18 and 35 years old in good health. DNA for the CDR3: TGTGCCAGCAGCCGGGGGCGCATAAACTATGGCTACACCTTC. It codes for CASSRGRINYGYTF.